The entry that follows covers one TCR beta chain sequence. What it binds is unknown. The data were taken from a study of shared clonotypes between healthy human individuals. Looking at the study overall: Donors were two women and a few men aged 18 to 49. Whole-study results and caveats: Sharing across four donors was highest in naive CD4 (around 5%) and lowest in memory CD8 (roughly 0.4%).

Trimming removed 1 base at V and 2 bases at J, with 10 bases between. This CDR3 is built from 15 residues. Germline V gene data show CDR1 as MGHRA and CDR2 as YSYEKL. The table came from immunoSEQ multiplex PCR; TCRdb's copy has only in-frame clones and leaves some out. This sample yields 2,500,000 or so clones, of which roughly nine tenths are seen a single time; 0.14% belongs to the top ten. The clonotype comes from a man aged 18 to 30 in good health. Input material: naive CD4+ T cells sorted from blood. Subset of the sample: CD45RA+ positively selected. V usage is TRBV4-1 and J usage is TRBJ2-3; D is perhaps TRBD2 (6 bases). CDR3 DNA sequence: TGCGCCAGCAGCCAAGGGCGGGGCAACACAGATACGCAGTATTTT. It yields the protein CASSQGRGNTDTQYF.